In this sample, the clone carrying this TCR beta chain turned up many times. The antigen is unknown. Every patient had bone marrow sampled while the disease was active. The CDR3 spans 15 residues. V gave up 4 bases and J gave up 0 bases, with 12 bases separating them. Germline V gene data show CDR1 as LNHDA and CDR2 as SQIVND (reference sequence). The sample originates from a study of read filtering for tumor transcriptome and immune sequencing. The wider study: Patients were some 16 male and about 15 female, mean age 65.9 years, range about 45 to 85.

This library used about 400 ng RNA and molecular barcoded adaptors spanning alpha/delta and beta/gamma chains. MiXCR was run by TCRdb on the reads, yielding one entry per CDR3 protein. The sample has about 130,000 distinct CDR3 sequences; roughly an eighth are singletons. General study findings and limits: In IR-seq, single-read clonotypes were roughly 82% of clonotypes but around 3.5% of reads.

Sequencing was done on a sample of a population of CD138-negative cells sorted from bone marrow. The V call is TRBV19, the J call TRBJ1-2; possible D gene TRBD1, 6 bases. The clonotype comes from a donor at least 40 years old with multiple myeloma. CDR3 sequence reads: CASSTPGAPNYGYTF. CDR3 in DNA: TGTGCCAGTAGTACCCCAGGGGCTCCTAACTATGGCTACACCTTC.